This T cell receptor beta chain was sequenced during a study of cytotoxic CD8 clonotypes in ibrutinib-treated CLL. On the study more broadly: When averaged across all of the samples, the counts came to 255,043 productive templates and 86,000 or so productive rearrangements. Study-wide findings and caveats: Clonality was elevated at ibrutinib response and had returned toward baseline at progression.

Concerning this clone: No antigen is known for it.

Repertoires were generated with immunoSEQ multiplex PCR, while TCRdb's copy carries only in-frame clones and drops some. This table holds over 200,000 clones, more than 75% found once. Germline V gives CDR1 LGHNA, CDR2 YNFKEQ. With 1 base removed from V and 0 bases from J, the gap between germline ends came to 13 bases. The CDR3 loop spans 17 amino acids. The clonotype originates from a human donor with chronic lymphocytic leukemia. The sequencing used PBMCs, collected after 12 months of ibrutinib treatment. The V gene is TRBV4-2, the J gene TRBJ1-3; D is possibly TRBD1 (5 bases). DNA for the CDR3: TGTGCCAGCAGCCAAGCGGGACCGGGCACCTCTGGAAACACCATATATTTT. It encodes CASSQAGPGTSGNTIYF.